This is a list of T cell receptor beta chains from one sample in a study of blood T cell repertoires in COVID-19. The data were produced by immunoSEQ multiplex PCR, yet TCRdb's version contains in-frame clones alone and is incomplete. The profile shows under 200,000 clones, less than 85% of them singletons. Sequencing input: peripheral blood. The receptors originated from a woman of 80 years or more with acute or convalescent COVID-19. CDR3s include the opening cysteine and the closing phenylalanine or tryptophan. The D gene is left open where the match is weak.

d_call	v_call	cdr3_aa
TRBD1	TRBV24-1	CATSAQGARDEQYF
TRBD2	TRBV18	CASSPLGGNPGANVLTF
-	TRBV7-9	CASSIDPQGTQYF
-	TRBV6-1	CASSEALGEEGYTF
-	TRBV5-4	CASSSYRSTISEQFF
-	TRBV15	CATSRDAVAMNTEAFF
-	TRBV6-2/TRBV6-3	CASSYSREFYNEQFF
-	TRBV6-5	CASSFESGNQPQHF
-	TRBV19	CATSIGGDYGYTF
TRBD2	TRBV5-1	CASSLRAGTTSTGELFF
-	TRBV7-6	CASSSYAGPNSPLHF
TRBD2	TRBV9	CASSLRAVAGATDTQYF
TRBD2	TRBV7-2	CASSLGRGFPYEQYF
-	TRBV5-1	CASSLRTNRRETQYF
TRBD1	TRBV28	CASSLWDRQGLYREQFF
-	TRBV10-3	CAIMSEVVNTEAFF
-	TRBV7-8	CASSLEPTGETQYF
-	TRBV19	CASSISGSSYEQYF
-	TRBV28	CASGRGNTGELFF
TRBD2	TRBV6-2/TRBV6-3	CASNPSLGGGYEQYF
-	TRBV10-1	CASSEGTPVETQYF
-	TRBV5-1	CASSLEGLAIDNEQFF
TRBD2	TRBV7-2	CASSLVGGRSGSGYEQYF
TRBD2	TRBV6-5	CASSIEGGEQTQYF
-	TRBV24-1	CATSRSGELFF
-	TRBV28	CASSVDEQFF
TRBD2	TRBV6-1	CASSDQLAGDYEQYF
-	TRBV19	CASTSQGGFSNQPQHF
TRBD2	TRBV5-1	CASSAHPFYSGNQETQYF
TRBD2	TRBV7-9	CASSLAGLVEFNEQFF
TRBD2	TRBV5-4	CASSLELADNTGELFF
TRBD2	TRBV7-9	CASSSPSGKGFDEQYF
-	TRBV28	CASSLIGGPYEQYF